This T cell receptor (beta chain) was observed in a study of low-dose radiotherapy and immunotherapy resistance in tumors. Study-level information: Cyclophosphamide infusions of 200 mg/m2 came every two weeks, one day before radiation-immunotherapy.

This clonotype was recorded many times. Trimming cost V 6 bases and J 0 bases; bases outside gene matches: 13. The length of the CDR3 is 17 residues. Germline CDR1 is LNHDA and CDR2 is SQIVND (reference sequence). Time point denoted: before trial treatment. Eligibility criteria specified advanced solid malignancies devoid of tumor-infiltrating lymphocytes. With TRAV- and TRBV-specific primers, first-strand cDNA was made, covering the alpha and beta chains. Amplification, which lasted 20 to 25 PCR cycles, used a constant-region primer and V-primer adapter to amplify TCRs. One entry per CDR3 protein results from TCRdb running MiXCR on the reads. This sample has tens of thousands of distinct CDR3 sequences, with 18% found just once.

The chain recombines TRBV19 with TRBJ1-1, with 7 positions matching TRBD1. The sample was PBMCs, taken before treatment. The sequence was obtained from a male donor with prostate cancer. CDR3 loop: CASRSGPGQTMNTEAFF. Written as DNA, the CDR3 is TGTGCCAGTAGGAGCGGACCGGGACAGACGATGAACACTGAAGCTTTCTTT.